A selection of T cell receptor beta chains follows, all from one sample in a study of cytomegalovirus exposure and HLA in healthy donors. The protocol was immunoSEQ multiplex PCR, while the TCRdb copy is restricted to in-frame clones and leaves out a portion. The sample lists 110,000 or so clones, 80% to 90% occurring once. Sequences were obtained from PBMCs. The receptors derive from a man younger than 35 in good health and CMV-seropositive. Each CDR3 is given with its conserved first and last residue. Fields, in order: J gene, clone size, V gene, D gene, CDR3 protein, CDR3 DNA. A D gene is named only where the DNA matches it firmly. Size is omitted from some rows. Given values are once, few, many or a class for expanded clones.

>TRBJ2-7|.|TRBV6-1|.
CASSEMARTIPEQYF
TGTGCCAGCAGTGAAATGGCAAGGACAATCCCCGAGCAGTACTTC
>TRBJ2-3|once|TRBV7-7|.
CASSLAASTTDTQYF
TGTGCTAGCAGCTTAGCCGCTAGTACTACAGATACGCAGTATTTT
>TRBJ1-4|.|TRBV4-1|.
CASSQNIGNEKLFF
TGCGCCAGCAGCCAGAACATTGGTAATGAAAAACTGTTTTTT
>TRBJ2-2|.|TRBV6-5|TRBD1
CASSQGQTNTGELFF
TGTGCCAGCAGCCAGGGACAGACGAACACCGGGGAGCTGTTTTTT
>TRBJ2-5|.|TRBV5-4|TRBD2
CASRSGTSGGDQETQYF
TGTGCCAGCAGATCTGGGACTAGCGGGGGAGACCAAGAGACCCAGTACTTC
>TRBJ1-2|.|TRBV28|TRBD1
CASIETGTAYGYTF
TGTGCCAGCATTGAAACCGGGACAGCTTATGGCTACACCTTC
>TRBJ1-3|.|TRBV4-3|.
CASSQDPGTGNTIYF
TGCGCCAGCAGCCAAGACCCAGGGACTGGAAACACCATATATTTT
>TRBJ2-3|.|TRBV9|TRBD2
CASSVGQRGVQDTQYF
TGTGCCAGCAGCGTGGGCCAGCGGGGAGTCCAGGATACGCAGTATTTT
>TRBJ1-2|.|TRBV27|.
CASSLKGADGYGYTF
TGTGCCAGCAGTTTAAAAGGGGCCGATGGGTATGGCTACACCTTC
>TRBJ1-6|.|TRBV28|.
CASSDAGHNNSPLHF
TGTGCCAGCAGCGACGCGGGGCATAATAATTCACCCCTCCACTTT
>TRBJ1-3|.|TRBV11-2|.
CASSSDSGNTIYF
TGTGCCAGCAGCTCGGACAGTGGAAACACCATATATTTT
>TRBJ1-1|.|TRBV7-2|TRBD1
CASSPLRAQGATEAFF
TGTGCCAGCAGCCCTTTACGCGCACAGGGGGCAACTGAAGCTTTCTTT
>TRBJ2-7|.|TRBV6-1|TRBD1
CASSRQGSDEQYF
TGTGCCAGCAGTCGACAGGGCAGCGACGAGCAGTACTTC
>TRBJ2-3|.|TRBV6-4|TRBD2
CASSEGGGAPDTQYF
TGTGCCAGCAGTGAGGGCGGGGGGGCCCCGGATACGCAGTATTTT
>TRBJ1-2|.|TRBV4-1|TRBD1
CASSPDRVRDYGYTF
TGCGCCAGCAGCCCGGACAGGGTAAGGGACTATGGCTACACCTTC
>TRBJ2-2|.|TRBV19|.
CASSGRNTGELFF
TGTGCCAGTAGTGGTAGGAACACCGGGGAGCTGTTTTTT
>TRBJ2-2|.|TRBV18|TRBD1
CASSPETGYTGELFF
TGTGCCAGCTCACCAGAGACAGGGTACACCGGGGAGCTGTTTTTT
>TRBJ2-7|.|TRBV9|.
CASSPGGFYEQYF
TGTGCCAGCAGCCCCGGGGGATTCTACGAGCAGTACTTC
>TRBJ2-1|.|TRBV5-4|.
CASSLNYGVAVYNEQFF
TGTGCCAGCAGCTTGAATTACGGGGTAGCCGTATACAATGAGCAGTTCTTC
>TRBJ1-4|.|TRBV2|.
CASSEGGRANEKLFF
TGTGCCAGCAGTGAAGGGGGGAGGGCTAATGAAAAACTGTTTTTT
>TRBJ1-2|.|TRBV18|TRBD1
CASSPRRTGDGYTF
TGTGCCAGCTCACCACGAAGGACAGGGGATGGCTACACCTTC
>TRBJ1-1|.|TRBV28|TRBD1
CASSPAGTGEQEAFF
TGTGCCAGCAGCCCAGCCGGGACAGGTGAACAAGAAGCTTTCTTT
>TRBJ2-7|.|TRBV10-3|TRBD2
CAISRLAGAPRAYEQYF
TGTGCCATCAGTCGACTAGCGGGGGCCCCCAGGGCCTACGAGCAGTACTTC
>TRBJ2-7|.|TRBV6-5|.
CASSRNRAGHEQYF
TGTGCCAGCAGCCGTAACAGGGCGGGCCACGAGCAGTACTTC
>TRBJ2-7|few|TRBV28|.
CASSGTSSYEQYF
TGTGCCAGCTCTGGGACATCCTCCTACGAGCAGTACTTC
>TRBJ2-1|.|TRBV7-9|.
CASSLAPGALPNEQFF
TGTGCCAGCAGCTTAGCGCCAGGGGCGCTACCGAATGAGCAGTTCTTC
>TRBJ1-2|once|TRBV5-1|.
CASSIDRPDYGYTF
TGCGCCAGCAGCATAGACAGGCCCGACTATGGCTACACCTTC
>TRBJ1-2|.|TRBV18|.
CASSPMRENGYTF
TGTGCCAGCTCACCAATGCGGGAGAATGGCTACACCTTC
>TRBJ2-1|.|TRBV6-5|TRBD1
CASTEDRGFYNEQFF
TGTGCCAGCACCGAGGACAGGGGGTTCTACAATGAGCAGTTCTTC
>TRBJ2-3|.|TRBV27|TRBD2
CASSPMTSGGAPDTQYF
TGTGCCAGCAGTCCTATGACTAGCGGGGGGGCACCAGATACGCAGTATTTT
>TRBJ2-3|.|TRBV4-1|TRBD2
CASSQEVMAGDSTDTQYF
TGCGCCAGCAGCCAAGAAGTGATGGCGGGGGATAGCACAGATACGCAGTATTTT
>TRBJ1-2|once|TRBV28|.
CASRSGGNRRFYGYTF
TGTGCCAGCAGAAGTGGGGGGAATCGGCGGTTCTATGGCTACACCTTC
>TRBJ2-5|.|TRBV14|.
CASSQVRGSETQYF
TGTGCCAGCAGCCAAGTACGGGGTTCGGAGACCCAGTACTTC
>TRBJ2-6|.|TRBV28|.
CASSVIYLSGANVLTF
TGTGCCAGCAGTGTAATATATCTGTCTGGGGCCAACGTCCTGACTTTC
>TRBJ2-2|.|TRBV6-4|TRBD1
CASSDVPGQGRDTGELFF
TGTGCCAGCAGTGACGTCCCGGGACAGGGACGGGACACCGGGGAGCTGTTTTTT
>TRBJ1-2|once|TRBV6-1|TRBD1
CASSNRDSANYGYTF
TGTGCCAGCAGTAACCGGGACAGTGCTAACTATGGCTACACCTTC
>TRBJ1-2|.|TRBV6-5|.
CASSQRGGLHYTF
TGTGCCAGCAGCCAAAGGGGTGGATTACACTACACCTTC
>TRBJ2-3|.|TRBV14|.
CASSQATRRGLDTQYF
TGTGCCAGCAGCCAAGCTACCCGAAGGGGATTAGATACGCAGTATTTT
>TRBJ2-5|.|TRBV29-1|.
CSVEGKGETQYF
TGCAGCGTTGAAGGGAAGGGGGAGACCCAGTACTTC
>TRBJ1-4|.|TRBV7-6|.
CASSLGQGNEKLFF
TGTGCCAGCAGCTTGGGGCAGGGAAATGAAAAACTGTTTTTT
>TRBJ2-2|.|TRBV7-9|TRBD2
CASTPLAGAHTGELFF
TGTGCCAGCACCCCACTAGCGGGGGCCCACACCGGGGAGCTGTTTTTT
>TRBJ1-6|.|TRBV28|TRBD1
CASSSIRTGASSYNSPLHF
TGTGCCAGCAGTTCTATAAGGACAGGGGCGAGCTCCTATAATTCACCCCTCCACTTT
>TRBJ1-1|.|TRBV19|.
CASSRNRGAKNTEAFF
TGTGCCAGTAGTAGAAACCGCGGGGCAAAGAACACTGAAGCTTTCTTT
>TRBJ2-7|once|TRBV7-8|TRBD2
CASSLGGLAGVIYEQYF
TGTGCCAGCAGCTTAGGAGGACTAGCGGGGGTTATCTACGAGCAGTACTTC
>TRBJ2-1|once|TRBV11-2|.
CASSLGQTYNEQFF
TGTGCCAGCAGCTTAGGACAAACTTACAATGAGCAGTTCTTC
>TRBJ1-2|.|TRBV19|.
CASRNSGAAYYGYTF
TGTGCCAGTAGAAACTCAGGGGCAGCCTACTATGGCTACACCTTC
>TRBJ2-1|.|TRBV9|TRBD2
CASSGGFSGAPYNEQFF
TGTGCCAGCAGCGGAGGATTTAGCGGGGCCCCTTACAATGAGCAGTTCTTC
>TRBJ1-1|.|TRBV7-2|.
CASSLGMGREAEAFF
TGTGCCAGCAGCTTAGGAATGGGCCGTGAAGCTGAAGCTTTCTTT